The 16 T cell receptor beta chains in this list originate from one sample, sequenced in a study of shared clonotypes between healthy human individuals. The repertoire was sequenced with immunoSEQ multiplex PCR; TCRdb's copy has only in-frame clones and lacks some. In the table there are roughly 2.5 million clones, around nine tenths of which are singletons. The sample was naive CD4+ T cells sorted from blood. Subset indicated: CD45RA+ positively selected. The receptors here all came from a man between 18 and 35 years old in good health.

As regards this clone: A much larger clone differs by one base, so this may be a read error. Within the sample, other DNA sequences also encode this same CDR3. The chain recombines TRBV25-1 with TRBJ2-5, with no clear D. The CDR3 spans 10 residues. Trimming removed 6 bases at V and 2 bases at J, with 1 base between. Germline values: CDR1 MGHDK, CDR2 SYGVNS. The CDR3 is CASRQETQYF. The CDR3 DNA is TGTGCCAGCAGGCAAGAGACCCAGTACTTC.

V usage is TRBV5-5 and J usage is TRBJ2-7; D may be TRBD1 (6 bases). The CDR3 extends over 16 amino acids. Germline V lookup: CDR1 SGHKS, CDR2 YYEKEE (reference sequence). V lost 3 bases, J lost 6 bases, and 22 bases lay in between. CDR3 loop: CASSSGVGPEDREQYF. For the CDR3, the DNA is TGTGCCAGCAGCTCAGGGGTGGGGCCAGAGGATCGCGAGCAGTACTTC. Full variable domain (missing parts from reference TRBV5-5 and TRBJ2-7): DAGVTQSPTHLIKTRGQQVTLRCSPISGHKSVSWYQQVLGQGPQFIFQYYEKEERGRGNFPDRFSARQFPNYSSELNVNALLLGDSALYLCASSSGVGPEDREQYFGPGTRLTVT.

CDR3 in DNA: TGTGCCAGCAGCTCCCCTTCAGCCGGGGAGCTGTTTTTT. It translates to CASSSPSAGELFF. The chain is built from TRBV7-2 and TRBJ2-2; D uncertain. Germline V CDR1 and CDR2: SGHTA, FQGNSA. V gave up 4 bases and J gave up 6 bases, with 9 bases separating them. The CDR3 totals 13 residues.

To note about this clone: Since a much larger clone is just one base distant, this may be a read error. This sample also contains other DNA sequences that code for the same CDR3. The CDR3 loop is CASSLGGSSNQPQHF. CDR3 DNA sequence: TGTGCCAGCAGCTTAGGGGGCAGTAGCAATCAGCCCCAGCATTTT. The chain carries TRBV7-9 and TRBJ1-5; D might be TRBD1 (5 bases). V gave up 1 base and J gave up 0 bases, with 7 bases separating them. The CDR3 runs 15 residues. The germline V gene encodes CDR1 SEHNR and CDR2 FQNEAQ (reference sequence).

V usage is TRBV28 and J usage is TRBJ2-1; TRBD2 matches 10 bases. The CDR3 totals 15 residues. With V trimmed by 5 bases and J by 0 bases, 1 base remained unmatched. Germline CDR1 is MDHEN and CDR2 is SYDVKM. The DNA of the CDR3 is TGTGCCAGCAGTAGCGGGGGGGTCTCCTACAATGAGCAGTTCTTC. The encoded protein is CASSSGGVSYNEQFF.

The chain carries TRBV28 and TRBJ1-2; D not certain. Trimming cost V 3 bases and J 10 bases, with 15 bases left between them. CDR1 and CDR2 (germline): MDHEN, SYDVKM. CDR3 length equals 13 residues. The CDR3 sequence: CASSFAAGYIYTF. DNA of the CDR3: TGTGCCAGCAGTTTTGCGGCAGGATACATCTACACCTTC.

The rearrangement joins TRBV18 to TRBJ2-7; TRBD1 matches at 8 bases. CDR1 and CDR2 (germline): KGHSH, LQKENI. CDR3 length: 14 amino acids. After removal of 1 base from V and 6 bases from J, the junction contained 5 bases not matched to a gene. CDR3 coding DNA: TGTGCCAGCTCACCACTGACAGGGGAAGTCGAGCAGTACTTC. Its protein is CASSPLTGEVEQYF.

V usage is TRBV15 and J usage is TRBJ1-2, with D tentatively TRBD1 (5 bases). From germline, CDR1 is LNHNV and CDR2 YYDKDF (reference sequence). There are 13 residues in the CDR3. The V end lost 3 bases, the J end lost 7 bases, and 12 bases lay between the germline ends. CDR3 region: CATSSGGVSGYTF. The DNA of the CDR3 is TGTGCCACCAGCAGCGGAGGGGTCTCTGGCTACACCTTC.

The CDR3 loop reads CAISESGTEYGYTF. CDR3 sequence (DNA): TGTGCCATCAGTGAGTCCGGGACCGAGTATGGCTACACCTTC. The chain is built from TRBV10-3 and TRBJ1-2; D perhaps matches TRBD1 (5 bases). The CDR3 has 14 residues. CDR1 and CDR2 from the germline V gene are ENHRY and SYGVKD. V gave up 0 bases and J gave up 5 bases, with 10 bases separating them.

This chain joins TRBV7-6 and TRBJ1-2, with 8 bases that match TRBD1. Unmatched junction bases numbered 8, after V lost 5 bases and J lost 6 bases. The CDR3 loop spans 14 amino acids. CDR1 is SGHVS, CDR2 FNYEAQ, per germline. The CDR3 sequence: CASSPWQGAHGYTF. In nucleotides, the CDR3 is TGTGCCAGCAGCCCTTGGCAGGGGGCGCATGGCTACACCTTC.

V usage is TRBV2 and J usage is TRBJ2-3; the match to TRBD1 covers 9 bases. V shed 1 base, J shed 5 bases, and the junction held 4 bases outside the gene matches. CDR3 size: 15 residues. In germline, CDR1 is SNHLY, CDR2 FYNNEI. The CDR3 DNA sequence: TGTGCCAGCAGTGAAGGGGACAGGGATATAGATACGCAGTATTTT. It specifies CASSEGDRDIDTQYF.

The V gene is TRBV5-1, the J gene TRBJ2-7; TRBD1 matches 9 bases. Germline V lookup: CDR1 SGHRS, CDR2 YFSETQ. J was trimmed by 3 bases and V by 7 bases; bases with no gene match: 5. The CDR3 sequence is 13 residues long. CDR3 loop: CASADRGDYEQYF. The CDR3 DNA follows: TGCGCCAGCGCGGACAGGGGAGACTACGAGCAGTACTTC.

The chain joins TRBV4-1 to TRBJ2-7; 14 bases align to TRBD2. The CDR3 extends over 20 amino acids. Unmatched junction bases numbered 18, after V lost 3 bases and J lost 5 bases. Germline-derived CDR1 and CDR2 are MGHRA and YSYEKL. CDR3 protein: CASSHGPGTSGSRGMDEQYF. The CDR3 nucleotides read TGCGCCAGCAGCCACGGACCCGGGACTAGCGGGAGTCGCGGTATGGACGAGCAGTACTTC.

The chain employs TRBV5-1 and TRBJ1-1; tentative D call: TRBD1 (6 bases). The CDR3 has 14 amino acids. The germline gives CDR1 SGHRS, CDR2 YFSETQ. Trimming removed 0 bases at V and 7 bases at J, with 13 bases between. The CDR3 is CASSLALSTGEAFF. DNA for the CDR3: TGCGCCAGCAGCTTGGCCCTCTCGACAGGTGAAGCTTTCTTT.

V usage is TRBV7-2 and J usage is TRBJ2-7, with D possibly matching TRBD2 (6 bases). The CDR3 totals 17 residues. In germline, CDR1 is SGHTA, CDR2 FQGNSA. Trimming removed 0 bases from V and 2 bases from J, with 17 bases in between. The CDR3 reads CASSLATAGPAPYEQYF. The DNA of the CDR3 is TGTGCCAGCAGCTTAGCGACCGCGGGACCAGCACCCTACGAGCAGTACTTC.

This chain uses TRBV7-9 with TRBJ2-1; 9 bases fit TRBD2. V lost 7 bases to trimming and J lost 8 bases; unmatched junction nucleotides: 15. This CDR3 has 16 residues. Germline V gene sequence: CDR1 SEHNR, CDR2 FQNEAQ (reference sequence). The CDR3 region has the DNA TGTGCCAGCACCTTCGGGACTAGCAATCTTTGGGATGAGCAGTTCTTC. This codes for CASTFGTSNLWDEQFF.